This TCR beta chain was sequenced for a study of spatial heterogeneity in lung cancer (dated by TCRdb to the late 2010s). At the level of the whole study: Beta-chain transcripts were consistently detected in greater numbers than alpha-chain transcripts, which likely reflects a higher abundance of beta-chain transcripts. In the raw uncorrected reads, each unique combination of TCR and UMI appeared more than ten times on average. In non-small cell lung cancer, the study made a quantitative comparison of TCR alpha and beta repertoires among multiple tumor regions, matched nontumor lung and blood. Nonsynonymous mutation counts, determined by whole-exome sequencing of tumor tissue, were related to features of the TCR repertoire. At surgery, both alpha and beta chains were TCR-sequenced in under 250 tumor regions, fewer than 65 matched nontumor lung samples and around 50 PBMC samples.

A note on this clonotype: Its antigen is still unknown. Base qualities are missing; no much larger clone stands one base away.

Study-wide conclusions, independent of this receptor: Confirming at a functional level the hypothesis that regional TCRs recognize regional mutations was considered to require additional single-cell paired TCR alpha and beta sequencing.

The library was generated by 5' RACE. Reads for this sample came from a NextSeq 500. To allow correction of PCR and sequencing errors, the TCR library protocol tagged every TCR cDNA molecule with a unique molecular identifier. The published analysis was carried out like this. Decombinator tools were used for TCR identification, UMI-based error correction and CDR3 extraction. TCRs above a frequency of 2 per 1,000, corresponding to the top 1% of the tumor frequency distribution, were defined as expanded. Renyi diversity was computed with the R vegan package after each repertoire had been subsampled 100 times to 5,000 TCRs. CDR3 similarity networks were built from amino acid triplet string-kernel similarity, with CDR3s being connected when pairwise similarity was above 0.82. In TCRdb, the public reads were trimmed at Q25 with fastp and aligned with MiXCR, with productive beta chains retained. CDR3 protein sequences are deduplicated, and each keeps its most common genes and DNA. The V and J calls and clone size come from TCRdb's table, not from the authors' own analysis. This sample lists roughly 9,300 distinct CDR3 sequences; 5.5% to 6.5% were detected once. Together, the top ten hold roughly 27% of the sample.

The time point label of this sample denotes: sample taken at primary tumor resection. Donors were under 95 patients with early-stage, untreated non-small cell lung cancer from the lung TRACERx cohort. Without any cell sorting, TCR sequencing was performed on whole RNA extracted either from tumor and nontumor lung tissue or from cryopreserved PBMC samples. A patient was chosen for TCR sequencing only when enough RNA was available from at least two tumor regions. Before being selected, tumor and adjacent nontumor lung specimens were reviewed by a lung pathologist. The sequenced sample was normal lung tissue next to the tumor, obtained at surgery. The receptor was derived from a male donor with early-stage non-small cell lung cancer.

The DNA sequence is given as TGCAGTGCTTCAGCTATCGGACTAGCGGGAGCCCCAGATACGCAGTATTTT. It is translated as CSASAIGLAGAPDTQYF. The sequence links TRBV20-1 to TRBJ2-3; 13 junctional bases match TRBD2. Reading from cysteine to phenylalanine, the CDR3 counts 17 amino acids. This entry keeps only the CDR3 DNA: 51 bases, framed from base 1. Via the germline V gene (reference sequence), CDR1 is DFQATT and CDR2 SNEGSKA. After removal of 5 bases from V and 4 bases from J, the junction retains 12 bases not matched to a gene.